The 25 T cell receptor beta chains reported below all come from one sample, sequenced in a study of blood T cell repertoires in COVID-19. Sequencing was performed with immunoSEQ multiplex PCR; in TCRdb, only in-frame clones are kept and a portion is missing. There are roughly 200,000 clones in the sample; about 90% occur only once, and roughly 0.6% lies in the top ten. Sequenced: peripheral blood. Receptors were obtained from a middle-aged man with acute or convalescent COVID-19.

The rearrangement joins TRBV5-1 to TRBJ2-1; D is unresolved. Between the trimmed V and J ends, which lost 0 bases and 0 bases, there was a span of 7 bases. The CDR3 has 15 residues. Germline V gives CDR1 SGHRS, CDR2 YFSETQ. CDR3 sequence: CASSLDNPSYNEQFF. The CDR3 DNA reads as TGCGCCAGCAGCTTGGACAATCCCTCCTACAATGAGCAGTTCTTC.

The rearrangement uses TRBV27 and TRBJ1-5; no definite D call. V was shortened by 2 bases and J by 4 bases, with 9 bases between the two germline ends. The CDR3 spans 14 residues. CDR1 MNHEY and CDR2 SMNVEV come from the germline V gene (reference sequence). The CDR3 coding sequence is TGTGCCAGCAGTTTAGGGCTGACGAATCAGCCCCAGCATTTT. Protein product: CASSLGLTNQPQHF.

This clone came up a few times. The CDR3 loop is CASSQQGTIDGYTF. The CDR3 DNA reads as TGTGCCAGCAGCCAACAGGGGACCATTGATGGCTACACCTTC. This sequence joins TRBV16 and TRBJ1-2, with D possibly being TRBD1 (6 bases). V lost 2 bases, J lost 6 bases, and 13 bases lay in between. Germline V gene lookup returns CDR1 KGHSY and CDR2 FQNENV. The CDR3 loop spans 14 amino acids.

The chain employs TRBV6-6 and TRBJ1-1, with TRBD1 as a possible D gene (6 bases). Germline V gives CDR1 MNHNY, CDR2 SVGAGI (reference sequence). The CDR3 has 15 amino acids. V dropped 0 bases and J dropped 5 bases, with 13 bases sitting between them. The CDR3 loop reads CASSYSYRARTEAFF. CDR3 nucleotides: TGTGCCAGCAGTTACTCGTACAGGGCGAGGACTGAAGCTTTCTTT.

This chain connects TRBV7-9 to TRBJ2-1; D is perhaps TRBD1 (6 bases). Germline CDR1 reads SEHNR; CDR2 reads FQNEAQ (reference sequence). V was cut by 5 bases and J by 12 bases, with 20 bases left in between. The CDR3 is 14 amino acids. The CDR3 here is CASSPRGTPTRQFF. The DNA of the CDR3 is TGTGCCAGCAGCCCTAGGGGGACCCCAACCCGGCAGTTCTTC.

This clone was counted a few times. The gene calls are TRBV5-4 and TRBJ1-6; 7 positions agree with TRBD1. J lost 2 bases, V lost 0 bases, and 2 bases had no gene match. Looked up from germline, CDR1 is SGHNT and CDR2 is YYREEE (reference sequence). The CDR3 runs to 16 residues. As DNA, the CDR3 is TGTGCCAGCAGCTTGGCAGGGGGTACCTATAATTCACCCCTCCACTTT. It translates to CASSLAGGTYNSPLHF.

The chain combines TRBV5-5 with TRBJ2-7; D perhaps matches TRBD2 (5 bases). CDR3 length: 12 residues. The germline V and J ends were trimmed by 4 bases and 3 bases, with 8 bases remaining between them. The V gene's germline CDR1 is SGHKS and CDR2 YYEKEE (reference sequence). The CDR3 region has the DNA TGTGCCAGCAGCCAACGGGGCTACGAGCAGTACTTC. Its protein product is CASSQRGYEQYF.

In its sample, this clone was seen a few times. This chain links TRBV5-1 with TRBJ2-2; tentative D call: TRBD1 (6 bases). The CDR3 sequence is 19 residues long. The germline V gene encodes CDR1 SGHRS and CDR2 YFSETQ. Trimming pared 5 bases from V and 8 bases from J, leaving 31 bases between. CDR3 coding DNA: TGCGCCAGCAGGCGATCGATTTTACGGGACACCAATACCCTTGGGGAGCTGTTTTTT. Its translation is CASRRSILRDTNTLGELFF.

On this clone: The junction shows a germline mismatch at one end, possibly a read error. The chain has TRBV7-6 and TRBJ2-2; 7 bases align to TRBD1. Germline CDR1 is SGHVS and CDR2 is FNYEAQ. The CDR3 is made up of 15 amino acids. As DNA, the CDR3 is TGTGCCAGCAGCCCAGCACAGGGGAACCCCGGGGAGCTGTTTTTT. Protein product: CASSPAQGNPGELFF.

The rearrangement links TRBV18 to TRBJ2-7, with 7 bases aligning to TRBD1. The J segment lost 6 bases and the V segment lost 4 bases, leaving 9 bases of the junction unmatched. The CDR3 totals 14 residues. Germline CDR1 and CDR2: KGHSH and LQKENI. The CDR3 coding sequence is TGTGCCAGCTCACTACTAGACAGGGATGGCGAGCAGTACGTC. Amino acids: CASSLLDRDGEQYV.

The V call is TRBV18, the J call TRBJ2-1; 15 bases map to TRBD2. With V trimmed by 3 bases and J by 4 bases, 4 bases remained unmatched. The length of the CDR3 is 17 residues. Per germline, CDR1 KGHSH and CDR2 LQKENI. CDR3 nucleotide sequence: TGTGCCAGCTCACCCGGGACTAGCGGGGGGAATTACAATGAGCAGTTCTTC. The encoded protein is CASSPGTSGGNYNEQFF.

The chain links TRBV15 to TRBJ1-1; a possible D gene is TRBD1 (6 bases). V was clipped by 5 bases and J by 7 bases, with 14 bases between them. The germline V gene encodes CDR1 LNHNV and CDR2 YYDKDF (reference sequence). The CDR3 consists of 13 residues. The CDR3 DNA is TGTGCCACCAGCCGGAGGGGGGGGGTTGAAGCTTTCTTT. Its translation: CATSRRGGVEAFF.

The chain employs TRBV16 and TRBJ2-7; D is perhaps TRBD1 (6 bases). V was shortened by 1 base and J by 3 bases, with 10 bases between the two germline ends. The CDR3 sequence is 14 residues long. Looked up from germline, CDR1 is KGHSY and CDR2 is FQNENV. CDR3 loop: CASSQWDTYYEQYF. CDR3 nucleotides: TGTGCCAGCAGCCAATGGGACACCTACTACGAGCAGTACTTC.

The rearrangement joins TRBV6-5 to TRBJ1-3; no firm D call. CDR3 length: 16 amino acids. The V and J ends lost 0 bases and 0 bases respectively, with 9 bases between them. The germline gives CDR1 MNHEY, CDR2 SVGAGI. This CDR3 is CASSYSAGSSGNTIYF. CDR3 in DNA: TGTGCCAGCAGTTACTCTGCAGGAAGCTCTGGAAACACCATATATTTT.

This chain connects TRBV6-2 or TRBV6-3 to TRBJ2-1; 9 nucleotides align to TRBD2. Germline V lookup: CDR1 MNHEY, CDR2 SVGEGT. The junction had 5 bases not matched to a gene; V was cut back by 0 bases and J by 8 bases. The CDR3 sequence is 15 residues long. The CDR3 reads CASSYSASGDHEQFF. The DNA for the CDR3 is TGTGCCAGCAGTTACTCGGCTAGCGGGGATCATGAGCAGTTCTTC.

V is TRBV9 and J is TRBJ2-1; 13 bases line up with TRBD2. Germline V gene lookup returns CDR1 SGDLS and CDR2 YYNGEE. This CDR3 contains 15 residues. V shed 4 bases, J shed 6 bases, and the junction held 4 bases outside the gene matches. CDR3 sequence reads: CASSPWTSGSNEQFF. CDR3 in DNA: TGTGCCAGCAGCCCTTGGACTAGCGGGAGCAATGAGCAGTTCTTC.

This clone has only a few counts. The chain carries TRBV24-1 and TRBJ2-2; no definite D call. CDR3 length: 17 residues. CDR1 is KGHDR, CDR2 SFDVKD, per germline. The V end was cut by 0 bases, the J end by 0 bases, with 10 bases between. CDR3 sequence (DNA): TGTGCCACCAGTGATTTGAGTCCAGAATCGAACACCGGGGAGCTGTTTTTT. Translated, it gives CATSDLSPESNTGELFF.

The gene calls are TRBV6-2 or TRBV6-3 and TRBJ1-4; D gene unclear. The CDR3 consists of 16 residues. V was trimmed by 0 bases and J by 0 bases, leaving 8 bases between them. Germline-derived CDR1 and CDR2 are MNHEY and SVGEGT. The CDR3 sequence is CASSYSITATNEKLFF. The CDR3 DNA is TGTGCCAGCAGTTACTCGATAACGGCAACTAATGAAAAACTGTTTTTT.

CDR3 sequence (DNA): TGTGCCAGCAGCCAAGCTCGGCGGGGTGAGACGTTTTTT. Its translation is CASSQARRGETFF. The gene calls are TRBV4-2 and TRBJ1-4, with no clear D. The CDR3 contains 13 residues. Germline V gene data show CDR1 as LGHNA and CDR2 as YNFKEQ. The V gene lost 1 base and the J gene lost 16 bases, with 16 bases spanning the gap.

This clone was seen a single time. V is TRBV18 and J is TRBJ2-3, with 7 nucleotides matching TRBD1. V gave up 2 bases and J gave up 3 bases; unmatched junction bases: 8. CDR1 is KGHSH and CDR2 is LQKENI in the germline V gene. This CDR3 region has 16 residues. For the CDR3, the DNA is TGTGCCAGCTCACCATCGCCAGGGGGAGTGACAGATACGCAGTATTTT. Translated, it gives CASSPSPGGVTDTQYF.

The chain links TRBV28 to TRBJ1-1; 10 nucleotides match TRBD1. Germline loops: CDR1 MDHEN, CDR2 SYDVKM. The trim removed 2 bases at V and 3 bases at J, leaving 18 bases unmatched. There are 20 residues in the CDR3. This chain's CDR3 is CASSLPGQGEGLYYDTEAFF. CDR3 nucleotide sequence: TGTGCCAGCAGTTTACCCGGACAGGGGGAAGGGTTGTACTATGACACTGAAGCTTTCTTT.

The chain uses TRBV28 and TRBJ1-2; TRBD1 is a possible D gene (5 bases). This CDR3 is 13 amino acids long. With 1 base removed from V and 7 bases from J, the gap between germline ends came to 10 bases. CDR1 is MDHEN and CDR2 is SYDVKM in the germline V gene. The CDR3 DNA is TGTGCCAGCAGTTTATCCGGGGGGGGTGGCTACACCTTC. Its translation is CASSLSGGGGYTF.

The rearrangement uses TRBV19 and TRBJ1-1, with TRBD1 identical over 9 bases. CDR3 length: 14 residues. The germline V gene has CDR1 LNHDA and CDR2 SQIVND (reference sequence). The V gene end was trimmed by 9 bases and the J gene end by 4 bases; junction bases not matched to a gene: 9. In DNA form, the CDR3 reads TGTGCCAGCTCTCGGGACAGGGAGGGCACTGAAGCTTTCTTT. Its protein product is CASSRDREGTEAFF.

V is TRBV12-3 or TRBV12-4 and J is TRBJ2-5; D perhaps matches TRBD2 (6 bases). The CDR3 length is 13 residues. With 5 bases removed from V and 7 bases from J, the gap between germline ends came to 14 bases. The CDR3 reads CASSHASVRTQYF. CDR3 DNA: TGTGCCAGCAGTCACGCTAGCGTGCGGACCCAGTACTTC.

J is TRBJ1-5 and V is TRBV28; D remains unclear. Germline V CDR1 and CDR2: MDHEN, SYDVKM. This CDR3 contains 13 residues. Trimming removed 3 bases from V and 7 bases from J, with 10 bases in between. The CDR3 DNA reads as TGTGCCAGCAGTTTTTTCGGTTCGCAGCCCCAGCATTTT. Translating gives CASSFFGSQPQHF. Supplemented by reference TRBV28 and TRBJ1-5, the full variable domain reads DVKVTQSSRYLVKRTGEKVFLECVQDMDHENMFWYRQDPGLGLRLIYFSYDVKMKEKGDIPEGYSVSREKKERFSLILESASTNQTSMYLCASSFFGSQPQHFGDGTRLSIL.